This T cell receptor beta chain was recovered during a study of T cell responses to AZD1222 COVID-19 vaccine. Overall study: Second-dose schedules of about 4 or about 12 weeks were combined.

CDR1 is SNHLY and CDR2 is FYNNEI in the germline V gene. This CDR3 spans 13 amino acids. With 4 bases removed from V and 3 bases from J, the gap between germline ends came to 6 bases. The data were produced by immunoSEQ multiplex PCR, yet TCRdb's version contains in-frame clones alone and is incomplete. The data contain about 150,000 clones, roughly 94% of them singletons. The study, taken as a whole, reports: Donors were chiefly white British, with a greater number of females, and clonal diversity was perhaps underestimated. There were vaccine-associated CD4 TCRs across spike, dominant at 160-218 and 743-854.

A remark on this clone: Its specificity is unknown.

The receptor's source is an adult in good health. The starting material was peripheral blood, obtained on day 0 of AZD1222 vaccination. The chain has TRBV2 and TRBJ2-2, with D unresolved. CDR3 bases: TGTGCCAGCAGTGCCGCCGACACCGGGGAGCTGTTTTTT. Translated: CASSAADTGELFF.